Below, 21 T cell receptor beta chains from the same sample are listed, as sequenced in a study of control samples from healthy donors and cancer patients. TCRdb's table, derived via immunoSEQ multiplex PCR, lists solely in-frame clones and lacks some. The data show about 130,000 clones, roughly 92% seen once. Sample: PBMCs. Source of these receptors: a man older than 75 with head and neck cancer.

There are a few counts of this clone. The rearrangement links TRBV11-2 to TRBJ1-2; 7 bases match TRBD1. After removal of 3 bases from V and 2 bases from J, the junction contained 0 bases not matched to a gene. The germline gives CDR1 SGHAT, CDR2 FQNNGV. The CDR3 runs 13 residues. The chain's CDR3 is CASSLDRNYGYTF. The CDR3 coding sequence is TGTGCCAGCAGCTTGGACAGGAACTATGGCTACACCTTC.

The rearrangement joins TRBV5-1 to TRBJ2-2, with 9 bases identical to TRBD2. In germline, CDR1 is SGHRS, CDR2 YFSETQ. The CDR3 totals 18 residues. The trim removed 0 bases at V and 5 bases at J, leaving 11 bases unmatched. In DNA form, the CDR3 reads TGCGCCAGCAGCTTGGAATTACTTAGCGGGAGAGGGACCGGGGAGCTGTTTTTT. Amino acid sequence: CASSLELLSGRGTGELFF.

The chain links TRBV4-3 to TRBJ1-2, with a tentative D call TRBD1 (5 bases). The V end was cut by 0 bases, the J end by 2 bases, with 13 bases between. CDR3 size: 16 residues. Germline CDR1 reads LGHNA; CDR2 reads YSLEER. CDR3: CASSQDLGLRNYGYTF. In nucleotides, the CDR3 is TGCGCCAGCAGCCAAGACTTGGGGCTGAGGAACTATGGCTACACCTTC.

This clone has only a few counts. The V and J genes are TRBV25-1 and TRBJ1-3; D gene ambiguous. The V end was cut by 3 bases, the J end by 2 bases, with 8 bases between. This CDR3 has 14 amino acids. The V gene's germline CDR1 is MGHDK and CDR2 SYGVNS. CDR3 amino acids: CASSEAEAGNTIYF. The CDR3, as DNA: TGTGCCAGCAGTGAGGCTGAGGCTGGAAACACCATATATTTT.

The chain carries TRBV10-1 and TRBJ2-7; TRBD2 matches 7 bases. The CDR3 consists of 16 residues. V shed 8 bases, J shed 1 base, and the junction held 14 bases outside the gene matches. The V gene's germline CDR1 is WNHNN and CDR2 SYGVQD (reference sequence). The CDR3 is CASPRLAVARSYEQYF. The CDR3 DNA reads as TGCGCCAGCCCGAGGCTAGCGGTCGCCCGATCCTACGAGCAGTACTTC.

The chain links TRBV6-1 to TRBJ2-1; 10 bases align to TRBD2. Germline V gene lookup returns CDR1 MNHNS and CDR2 SASEGT. With V trimmed by 1 base and J by 4 bases, 7 bases remained unmatched. The CDR3 has 17 amino acids. The CDR3 DNA reads as TGTGCCAGCAGTGAAGTGGTGTTAGCGGGAGGTTACAATGAGCAGTTCTTC. This codes for CASSEVVLAGGYNEQFF.

The rearrangement links TRBV5-4 to TRBJ1-3; D ambiguous. The CDR3 length is 16 residues. Trimming shortened V by 0 bases and J by 2 bases, and 12 bases separated the two germline ends. Germline CDR1 and CDR2: SGHNT and YYREEE (reference sequence). CDR3 amino acids: CASSLAGELPGNTIYF. CDR3 DNA: TGTGCCAGCAGCTTGGCAGGTGAACTCCCTGGAAACACCATATATTTT.

This chain links TRBV2 with TRBJ1-4; 8 bases fit TRBD1. CDR3 length equals 14 residues. V lost 6 bases, J lost 8 bases, and 8 bases stayed unmatched. Per germline, CDR1 SNHLY and CDR2 FYNNEI. In DNA, the CDR3 is TGTGCCAGCAGGACGGACAGGGTATACGAAAAACTGTTTTTT. It encodes CASRTDRVYEKLFF.

The chain employs TRBV7-8 and TRBJ2-7, with 7 bases matching TRBD1. J gave up 3 bases and V 7 bases, and 12 bases lay outside the gene matches. Germline values: CDR1 SGHVS, CDR2 FQNEAQ. There are 15 residues in the CDR3. The CDR3 DNA reads as TGTGCCAGCACCGTTCGCGAGACAGGGAACTACGAGCAGTACTTC. Residues: CASTVRETGNYEQYF. Full variable domain (outside the CDR3, taken from reference TRBV7-8 and TRBJ2-7): GAGVSQSPRYKVAKRGQDVALRCDPISGHVSLFWYQQALGQGPEFLTYFQNEAQLDKSGLPSDRFFAERPEGSVSTLKIQRTQQEDSAVYLCASTVRETGNYEQYFGPGTRLTVT.

The chain carries TRBV29-1 and TRBJ2-1; 13 nucleotides line up with TRBD2. Losses at the gene ends were 5 bases for V and 4 bases for J; bases not matched to a gene: 8. The CDR3 runs to 16 residues. From germline, CDR1 is SQVTM and CDR2 ANQGSEA. CDR3 sequence reads: CSVLGSTSGRYNEQFF. The DNA of the CDR3 is TGCAGCGTTCTGGGGTCGACTAGCGGGAGGTACAATGAGCAGTTCTTC.

The chain has TRBV9 and TRBJ2-7, with 7 positions matching TRBD1. This CDR3 comprises 14 residues. Trimming removed 4 bases from V and 5 bases from J; junction bases left unmatched: 9. Germline V lookup: CDR1 SGDLS, CDR2 YYNGEE. The DNA for the CDR3 is TGTGCCAGCAGCCCCGGGACAGCCCTTAACGAGCAGTACTTC. As protein: CASSPGTALNEQYF.

The chain employs TRBV5-1 and TRBJ2-7, with 13 bases lining up with TRBD2. With V trimmed by 1 base and J by 7 bases, 5 bases remained unmatched. CDR1 is SGHRS and CDR2 is YFSETQ in the germline V gene. The CDR3 totals 15 residues. The CDR3 DNA sequence: TGCGCCAGCAGCTTGCCACTAGCGGGAGGGTGGGAGCAGTACTTC. Its translation: CASSLPLAGGWEQYF.

The J gene is TRBJ2-7, the V gene TRBV21-1; the table's D call of TRBD2 was not tested on the DNA. TRBV21-1 is classified as a pseudogene. The CDR3 consists of 17 residues. CDR3: CASSKARTKATVLEQYF. CDR3 DNA: TGTGCCAGCAGCAAAGCGAGAACGAAAGCCACGGTTTTGGAGCAGTACTTC.

The gene calls are TRBV6-5 and TRBJ1-1, with D possibly TRBD1 on 6 matching bases. The CDR3 is made up of 14 amino acids. The ends were cut back, 4 bases at V and 4 bases at J, with 13 bases in the middle. The germline V gene has CDR1 MNHEY and CDR2 SVGAGI. CDR3 bases: TGTGCCAGCAGTTCCACAGGGACCCCCACTGAAGCTTTCTTT. This sequence encodes CASSSTGTPTEAFF.

This rearrangement joins TRBV5-1 to TRBJ2-5, with 14 bases identical to TRBD2. With 3 bases clipped from V and 4 bases from J, the junction kept 5 bases outside the gene matches. Germline CDR1 and CDR2: SGHRS and YFSETQ. The CDR3 totals 16 residues. The CDR3 region has the DNA TGCGCCAGCAGCTCGGGACTAGCGGGGGCGGGAGAGACCCAGTACTTC. This encodes CASSSGLAGAGETQYF. The whole variable domain, remainder taken from reference TRBV5-1 and TRBJ2-5, is KAGVTQTPRYLIKTRGQQVTLSCSPISGHRSVSWYQQTPGQGLQFLFEYFSETQRNKGNFPGRFSGRQFSNSRSEMNVSTLELGDSALYLCASSSGLAGAGETQYFGPGTRLLVL.

This clone was counted a single time. V usage is TRBV27 and J usage is TRBJ2-1; unclear D gene. The CDR3 has 12 amino acids. V was trimmed by 6 bases and J by 5 bases, leaving 8 bases between them. Germline V lookup: CDR1 MNHEY, CDR2 SMNVEV (reference sequence). The CDR3 is CASRELNNEQFF. Written as DNA, the CDR3 is TGTGCCAGCAGGGAACTTAACAATGAGCAGTTCTTC.

The genes are TRBV5-6 and TRBJ2-7; D is ambiguous. This CDR3 region has 11 residues. V lost 1 base to trimming and J lost 7 bases, with 6 bases between them. Germline V lookup: CDR1 SGHDT, CDR2 YYEEEE. CDR3 DNA: TGTGCCAGCAGCTTGAGGGAAGAGCAGTACTTC. Translating it yields CASSLREEQYF.

The chain uses TRBV10-3 and TRBJ2-3; no definite D call. There are 12 residues in the CDR3. Trimming pared 6 bases from V and 3 bases from J, leaving 7 bases between. In germline, CDR1 is ENHRY, CDR2 SYGVKD. The chain's CDR3 is CAIRAATDTQYF. The CDR3 DNA reads as TGTGCCATCAGGGCCGCTACAGATACGCAGTATTTT.

The chain uses TRBV5-6 and TRBJ2-3, with D tentatively TRBD2 (6 bases). CDR3 length equals 14 residues. The V and J ends lost 0 bases and 5 bases respectively, with 10 bases between them. Per germline, CDR1 SGHDT and CDR2 YYEEEE. The chain's CDR3 is CASSLGEVIDTQYF. Here the CDR3 DNA reads TGTGCCAGCAGCTTGGGGGAGGTAATAGATACGCAGTATTTT.

This sequence joins TRBV6-5 and TRBJ1-2; weak D call: TRBD1 (5 bases). The ends were cut back, 2 bases at V and 6 bases at J, with 10 bases in the middle. Per germline, CDR1 MNHEY and CDR2 SVGAGI. CDR3 length: 13 residues. The CDR3 region is CASSYPGTHGYTF. In DNA, the CDR3 is TGTGCCAGCAGTTACCCCGGGACGCATGGCTACACCTTC.

This chain uses TRBV5-1 with TRBJ2-7, with D perhaps matching TRBD2 (6 bases). V was trimmed by 4 bases and J by 2 bases, leaving 13 bases between them. The CDR3 is 14 residues long. Germline lookup yields CDR1 SGHRS and CDR2 YFSETQ. The CDR3 region is CASSLSGTPYEQYF. CDR3 DNA sequence: TGCGCCAGCAGCCTCTCCGGGACTCCCTACGAGCAGTACTTC.